The rows below give T cell receptor beta chains drawn from one sample of a study of blood T cells in healthy people across ages. TCRdb reanalysed the 5' RACE reads using MiXCR and keeps one entry per CDR3 protein. The table lists 850,000 to 1,300,000 distinct CDR3 sequences, 40% to 50% of them singletons, with approximately 20% in the top ten. Material for sequencing was blood. These receptors all come from a woman aged 55-70 years in good health. CDR3s include the opening cysteine and the closing phenylalanine or tryptophan. Fields, in order: J gene, clone size, D gene, V gene, CDR3 DNA, CDR3 protein. D genes are given only for firm matches. Only some rows state a clone size, as once, few, many or a class for expanded clones.

J: TRBJ2-1; size: -; D: TRBD2; V: TRBV14; DNA: TGTGTCAGCAGCCGTATCAAGCGGGAGATCGCCGACAATGAGCAGTTCTTC; CDR3: CVSSRIKREIADNEQFF
J: TRBJ2-3; size: -; D: -; V: TRBV20-1; DNA: TGCAGTGCTAATGGTAGAGATAGCGGGACAGCCGGTAGCGCAGATACGCAGTATTTT; CDR3: CSANGRDSGTAGSADTQYF
J: TRBJ2-7; size: -; D: -; V: TRBV29-1; DNA: TGCAGCGTCCGGGACATCATCTCCTACGAGCAGTACTTC; CDR3: CSVRDIISYEQYF
J: TRBJ2-5; size: -; D: -; V: TRBV11-2; DNA: TGTACCAGCAGCCTGGGGTTTGGGGAGACCCAGTACTTC; CDR3: CTSSLGFGETQYF
J: TRBJ1-6; size: few; D: -; V: TRBV15; DNA: TGTGCCACCGCGAGGGACCATGATAATTCACCCCTCCACTTT; CDR3: CATARDHDNSPLHF
J: TRBJ2-5; size: -; D: -; V: TRBV7-3; DNA: TGTGCCAGCAGCTTATACGAGGGGGGAGAGACCCAGTACTTC; CDR3: CASSLYEGGETQYF
J: TRBJ1-2; size: -; D: -; V: TRBV5-4; DNA: TGTGCCAGCAGCCAGGACCCCTATGGCTACACCTTC; CDR3: CASSQDPYGYTF
J: TRBJ2-1; size: -; D: TRBD2; V: TRBV20-1; DNA: TGCAGTGCTAGCGGGACTAGCGGGAGGCACCTCTACAATGAGCAGTTCTTC; CDR3: CSASGTSGRHLYNEQFF
J: TRBJ1-2; size: once; D: -; V: TRBV7-9; DNA: TGTGCCAGCAGCTTACTGACAGCTAACTATGGCTACACCTTC; CDR3: CASSLLTANYGYTF
J: TRBJ2-5; size: few; D: -; V: TRBV19; DNA: TGTGCCAGTAGTATAAAGGGACGGGAGACCCAGTACTTC; CDR3: CASSIKGRETQYF
J: TRBJ2-1; size: few; D: TRBD1; V: TRBV7-3; DNA: TGTGCCAGCAGCTCCGTCGGGACAGTTCGGGGCAATGAGCAGTTCTTC; CDR3: CASSSVGTVRGNEQFF
J: TRBJ2-7; size: few; D: TRBD1; V: TRBV20-1; DNA: TGCAGTGCTAGAGATCAGGCAGGGGGCCACTACGAGCAGTACTTC; CDR3: CSARDQAGGHYEQYF
J: TRBJ2-1; size: -; D: TRBD2; V: TRBV19; DNA: TGTGCCAGCCGGGCCGGGACTAGCGGGCGAGCTGAGTTCTTC; CDR3: CASRAGTSGRAEFF
J: TRBJ1-2; size: -; D: -; V: TRBV27; DNA: TGTGCCAGCAGTTTATTCCCGGTCGGGGGGCGCAACTATGGCTACACCTTC; CDR3: CASSLFPVGGRNYGYTF
J: TRBJ2-1; size: -; D: -; V: TRBV7-8; DNA: TGTGCCAGCAGCTTAGGATCAATAGGGGCAGCAAACAATGAGCAGTTCTTC; CDR3: CASSLGSIGAANNEQFF
J: TRBJ2-7; size: few; D: TRBD2; V: TRBV2; DNA: TGTGCCAGCAGTGCCGAGCGGGAGTTAGGCTACGAGCAGTACTTC; CDR3: CASSAERELGYEQYF
J: TRBJ1-2; size: few; D: -; V: TRBV10-3; DNA: TGTGCCATCAGACTAGACTTTTATGGCTACACCTTC; CDR3: CAIRLDFYGYTF
J: TRBJ1-1; size: -; D: -; V: TRBV28; DNA: TGTGCCAGCAGTTTGGGCGGACACAGCGCTGAAGCTTTCTTT; CDR3: CASSLGGHSAEAFF
J: TRBJ2-7; size: once; D: -; V: TRBV12-3/TRBV12-4; DNA: TGTGCCAGCAGTCCCTCGAGACACAGCTCCTACGAGCAGTACTTC; CDR3: CASSPSRHSSYEQYF
J: TRBJ2-3; size: once; D: TRBD2; V: TRBV28; DNA: TGTGCCGGCAGCAGCAATTTAGCGGGATACCATACCCAAGATACGCAGTATTTT; CDR3: CAGSSNLAGYHTQDTQYF
J: TRBJ2-7; size: few; D: TRBD1; V: TRBV11-2; DNA: TGTGCCAGCAGCCTAGATCGACAGGGGTTCTCCTACGAGCAGTACTTC; CDR3: CASSLDRQGFSYEQYF
J: TRBJ2-1; size: -; D: TRBD2; V: TRBV30; DNA: TGTGCCTGGAGCGTATTTGCGGGAGCAGCGGGTGAGCAGTTCTTC; CDR3: CAWSVFAGAAGEQFF
J: TRBJ2-7; size: -; D: -; V: TRBV5-1; DNA: TGCGCCAGCAGGCCGGAGGGTGGCCTGACCGACGAGCAGTACTTC; CDR3: CASRPEGGLTDEQYF
J: TRBJ2-7; size: -; D: TRBD2; V: TRBV28; DNA: TGTGCCAGCCCTCCGAGCGGGGCCTCCTACGAGCAGTACTTC; CDR3: CASPPSGASYEQYF
J: TRBJ1-2; size: few; D: -; V: TRBV20-1; DNA: TGCAGTGCGTCCCTACCCCGGGCAGGGCCAAATGGCTACACCTTC; CDR3: CSASLPRAGPNGYTF
J: TRBJ1-2; size: few; D: -; V: TRBV5-1; DNA: TGTGCCAGCAGCCCAGACAGCCTCTATGGCTACACCTTC; CDR3: CASSPDSLYGYTF
J: TRBJ2-3; size: -; D: -; V: TRBV10-2; DNA: TGCGCCAGCAGTGAGGCGTCTAGCCGGGATACGCAGTATTTT; CDR3: CASSEASSRDTQYF
J: TRBJ2-7; size: -; D: -; V: TRBV6-5; DNA: TGTGCCAGCTCTCAGGGGACACCCTACGAGCAGTACTTC; CDR3: CASSQGTPYEQYF
J: TRBJ2-1; size: few; D: -; V: TRBV7-3; DNA: TGTGCCCGCAGCTTAATAGCCGCGCGCTGCAATGAGCAGTTCTTC; CDR3: CARSLIAARCNEQFF
J: TRBJ1-2; size: -; D: TRBD1; V: TRBV27; DNA: TGTGCCAGCAGTCACATGACAGGGGGGGCTAACTATGGCTACACCTTC; CDR3: CASSHMTGGANYGYTF
J: TRBJ1-2; size: few; D: -; V: TRBV29-1; DNA: TGCAGCGTGAACTACCGGGACGGATATGGCTACACCTTC; CDR3: CSVNYRDGYGYTF
J: TRBJ1-2; size: -; D: -; V: TRBV18; DNA: TGTGCCAGCTCACCAGACCCGGGGACTTACTATGGCTACACCTTC; CDR3: CASSPDPGTYYGYTF
J: TRBJ2-3; size: -; D: TRBD2; V: TRBV27; DNA: TGTGCCAGCACCTTTAGCGGGAGGGCCCCAGATACGCAGTATTTT; CDR3: CASTFSGRAPDTQYF
J: TRBJ1-5; size: -; D: TRBD1; V: TRBV13; DNA: TGTGCCAGCAGCTTAGGGCTCCGGGACAGGGGGGATCAGCCCCAGCATTTT; CDR3: CASSLGLRDRGDQPQHF
J: TRBJ2-7; size: -; D: TRBD2; V: TRBV2; DNA: TGTGCCAGCAGTACAGGTAGCGGGAGGGCCAATGAGCAGTACTTC; CDR3: CASSTGSGRANEQYF
J: TRBJ1-1; size: -; D: -; V: TRBV29-1; DNA: TGCAGCGGTACAGAATTGGGTGAAGCTTTCTTT; CDR3: CSGTELGEAFF
J: TRBJ1-5; size: -; D: TRBD1; V: TRBV10-3; DNA: TGTGCCATCAGTGAGGACAGGGGAGGTCAGCCCCAGCATTTT; CDR3: CAISEDRGGQPQHF
J: TRBJ2-5; size: once; D: TRBD2; V: TRBV7-8; DNA: TGTGCCAGCAGCTCAGTCCCGGGACTAGCGGGGAGGCAAGAGACCCAGTACTTC; CDR3: CASSSVPGLAGRQETQYF
J: TRBJ2-1; size: -; D: -; V: TRBV7-3; DNA: TGTGCCAGCAGCTTAATGCCACGACTAGTGGGAGGGGGTGAGCAGTTCTTC; CDR3: CASSLMPRLVGGGEQFF
J: TRBJ2-4; size: -; D: -; V: TRBV18; DNA: TGTGCCAGCTCACCATCACCGGCAGTAAACATTCAGTACTTC; CDR3: CASSPSPAVNIQYF
J: TRBJ2-5; size: few; D: TRBD2; V: TRBV6-4; DNA: TGTGCCAGCAGTGCGACTAGCGGGTCTGGGCAGTACTTC; CDR3: CASSATSGSGQYF
J: TRBJ2-2; size: -; D: -; V: TRBV5-1; DNA: TGCGCCAGCCAGGACAGACCGAACACCGGGGAGCTGTTTTTT; CDR3: CASQDRPNTGELFF
J: TRBJ2-3; size: -; D: -; V: TRBV24-1; DNA: TGTGCCACCAGTGACCCAGGGAGACCAGATACGCAGTATTTT; CDR3: CATSDPGRPDTQYF
J: TRBJ2-6; size: few; D: -; V: TRBV28; DNA: TGTGCCAGCAGCCCCCTCGGGGGATTCAATGCTGGGGCCAACGTCCTGACTTTC; CDR3: CASSPLGGFNAGANVLTF
J: TRBJ2-3; size: few; D: -; V: TRBV6-9; DNA: TGTGCCACCAGGGAACCGAGGTCGCTCGATACGCAGTATTTT; CDR3: CATREPRSLDTQYF
J: TRBJ1-1; size: -; D: -; V: TRBV7-9; DNA: TGTGCCAGCAGCTTGGGGTCTCTGAACACTGAAGCTTTCTTT; CDR3: CASSLGSLNTEAFF
J: TRBJ1-4; size: -; D: -; V: TRBV9; DNA: TGTGCCAGCAACGAAGGGCGCACTAATGAAAAACTGTTTTTT; CDR3: CASNEGRTNEKLFF
J: TRBJ2-1; size: -; D: TRBD2; V: TRBV24-1; DNA: TGTGCCACCAGTGATTCTTTAGCGGGGACCTACAATGAGCAGTTCTTC; CDR3: CATSDSLAGTYNEQFF
J: TRBJ2-1; size: -; D: -; V: TRBV7-9; DNA: TGTGCCAGCAGCTTAGGGTGGCAGGACAATGAGCAGTTCTTC; CDR3: CASSLGWQDNEQFF
J: TRBJ2-5; size: many; D: -; V: TRBV29-1; DNA: TGCAGCGTTCCAGGTGGGGCTCAAGAGACCCAGTACTTC; CDR3: CSVPGGAQETQYF
J: TRBJ2-7; size: few; D: -; V: TRBV20-1; DNA: TGCAGTGCTGAGACAGAGGTCTACGAGCAGTACTTC; CDR3: CSAETEVYEQYF
J: TRBJ2-7; size: few; D: TRBD1; V: TRBV29-1; DNA: TGCAGCGCAATAAGACGACAGGGTACAACCTACGAGCAGTACTTC; CDR3: CSAIRRQGTTYEQYF
J: TRBJ2-3; size: few; D: -; V: TRBV9; DNA: TGTGCCAGCAGCCCCCGGCCCGCAGGTACGCAGTATTTT; CDR3: CASSPRPAGTQYF
J: TRBJ2-7; size: -; D: -; V: TRBV11-1; DNA: TGTGCCAGCAGCTTGGATAGGGTCAGGGCCTACGAGCAGTACTTC; CDR3: CASSLDRVRAYEQYF
J: TRBJ2-7; size: -; D: -; V: TRBV28; DNA: TGTGCCAGCAGTCGAACCGGACACGTCAACGAGCAGTACTTC; CDR3: CASSRTGHVNEQYF